The source of this T cell receptor beta chain is a study of cytomegalovirus exposure and HLA in healthy donors. CDR1 is SGHTS and CDR2 is YDEGEE in the germline V gene. Between the trimmed V and J ends, which lost 2 bases and 0 bases, there was a span of 9 bases. This CDR3 spans 15 amino acids. Primers: 60 Vbeta forward and 13 Jbeta reverse. TCRdb keeps only in-frame clones here, not all; method: immunoSEQ multiplex PCR. Listed are roughly 57,000 clones; around an eighth falls within the top ten. The sample was PBMCs. This chain joins TRBV5-8 and TRBJ2-1, with D uncertain. The source is a man between 18 and 35 years old in good health and CMV-seropositive. CDR3 region: CASSFAVGSYNEQFF. CDR3 bases: TGTGCCAGCAGCTTTGCGGTGGGCTCCTACAATGAGCAGTTCTTC.